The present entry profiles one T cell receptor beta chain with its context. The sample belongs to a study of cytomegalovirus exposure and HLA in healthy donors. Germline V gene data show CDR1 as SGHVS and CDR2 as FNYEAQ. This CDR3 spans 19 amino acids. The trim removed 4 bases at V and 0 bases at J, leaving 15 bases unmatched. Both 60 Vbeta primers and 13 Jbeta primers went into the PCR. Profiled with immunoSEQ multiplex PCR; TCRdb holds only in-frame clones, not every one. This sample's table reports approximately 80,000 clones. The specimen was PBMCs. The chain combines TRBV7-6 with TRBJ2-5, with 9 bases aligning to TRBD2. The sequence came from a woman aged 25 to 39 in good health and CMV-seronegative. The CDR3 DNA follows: TGTGCCAGCAGCTCCTTAAGTCGGGTAGCGGGAGTGTACCAAGAGACCCAGTACTTC. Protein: CASSSLSRVAGVYQETQYF.